This TCR beta chain was observed in a study of blood T cells in healthy people across ages. Study-wide results and limits: Long-lived donors exceeded aged donors in naive CD4+ cells and diversity.

The authors ran a second PCR of about 6 to 11 cycles using a sample-barcoded 5' primer and a J-beta primer mix. MiXCR was run by TCRdb on the 5' RACE reads, yielding one entry per CDR3 protein. This sample carries more than 800,000 distinct CDR3 sequences, around 45% of them seen once, and the ten largest clones take around 18%. A remark on this clonotype: Its antigen is currently unknown. The limits of the CDR3 on the DNA are not certain, so only TCRdb's listed CDR3 is given.

Termini included, the CDR3 measures 16 amino acids. The chain uses TRBV21-1 and TRBJ2-7. TRBV21-1 is deemed a pseudogene. The sample consisted of blood. The clonotype comes from a woman aged 55-75 years in good health. CDR3 sequence: CASSKGVGIGSYEQYF.